Listed below are T cell receptor beta chains from one sample, sequenced in a study of vaccination and CD4 T cells after COVID-19. TCRdb passed the PCR reads through MiXCR, listing each CDR3 protein once. This table holds about 15,000 distinct CDR3 sequences, nearly 35% found once. These TCRs' antigens remain unknown. Material for sequencing was cultured CD4+ T cells from blood. The receptors stem from a human donor with COVID-19. CDR3s include the opening cysteine and the closing phenylalanine or tryptophan.

TRBV12-3/TRBV12-4	TRBJ1-5	CASSRDRARNQPQHF
TRBV7-2	TRBJ1-6	CASSDRVGSSPLHF
TRBV19	TRBJ2-3	CASRVRGGTTDTQYF
TRBV6-1	TRBJ1-3	CASPELSGNTIYF
TRBV12-3/TRBV12-4	TRBJ2-3	CASSLRTGSTDTQYF
TRBV11-2	TRBJ2-1	CASSLVTGGGNEQFF
TRBV10-3	TRBJ2-5	CATHSGTGSGETQYF
TRBV28	TRBJ2-7	CASGTLYYEQYF
TRBV5-4	TRBJ2-5	CASSGPTSRRRQETQYF
TRBV6-1	TRBJ2-3	CASGTGGRLTDTQYF
TRBV10-3	TRBJ2-3	CAIGARGGREDTQYF
TRBV7-2	TRBJ1-1	CASSTGTTMNTEAFF
TRBV10-3	TRBJ2-2	CAISTPGQRNTGELFF
TRBV6-5	TRBJ1-4	CASSLKLGLKTPKLFF
TRBV6-1	TRBJ1-6	CASSSGQGPSGSPLHF
TRBV21-1	TRBJ2-3	CASLSGERGGGDTQYF
TRBV19	TRBJ1-2	CASSIGQTETYGYTF
TRBV11-3	TRBJ2-1	CASSPATGSGGAEQFF
TRBV6-2/TRBV6-3	TRBJ2-3	CASSILAAGTDTQYF
TRBV20-1	TRBJ1-3	CSARGPSSGNTIYF
TRBV4-2	TRBJ1-2	CASSQASGQLLYGYTF
TRBV7-6	TRBJ1-6	CASSSDRTGNSPLHF
TRBV2	TRBJ1-2	CASTTRQLNYGYTF
TRBV7-9	TRBJ2-2	CASSPPGLASTGELFF
TRBV5-1	TRBJ1-2	CASSLLIGDGYTF
TRBV7-2	TRBJ2-5	CASSPRRTQETQYF
TRBV20-1	TRBJ2-1	CSAFPLAGNYNEQFF
TRBV7-2	TRBJ1-2	CASSLGLMGQGGGGYTF
TRBV6-2/TRBV6-3	TRBJ2-5	CASSLLVPPAATEYF
TRBV6-1	TRBJ1-3	CASSALGSSGNTIYF
TRBV10-1	TRBJ1-5	CASPHQPQHF
TRBV6-2/TRBV6-3	TRBJ1-6	CASSLARGLSYNSPLHF
TRBV27	TRBJ2-6	CASRPHSGANVLTF
TRBV2	TRBJ2-2	CATHRTGANTGELFF
TRBV19	TRBJ2-5	CASSIVGGSQETQYF
TRBV19	TRBJ1-2	CASSIRSGGDGYTF
TRBV6-5	TRBJ1-1	CASSYRGENTEAFF
TRBV6-5	TRBJ2-3	CASSYDSGTTDTQYF
TRBV6-1	TRBJ2-7	CASSEGYRGASYEQYF
TRBV28	TRBJ1-5	CASSWGLNQPQHF
TRBV7-3	TRBJ2-3	CASSETSASTDTQYF